A single sample is the source of the 10 T cell receptor beta chains below, sequenced in a study of blood T cell repertoires in COVID-19. TCRdb's table, derived via immunoSEQ multiplex PCR, lists solely in-frame clones and lacks some. Found here are about 190,000 clones, 70% to 80% of them singletons; the top ten hold roughly an eighth. Sequencing input: peripheral blood. The receptors were sampled from a woman aged 45-65 years with acute or convalescent COVID-19.

This clone was counted ten times or more. V and J are TRBV12-1 and TRBJ2-2; no DNA check was done on the table's D call, TRBD2. TRBV12-1 is reported as a pseudogene. This CDR3 region has 15 residues. The CDR3 sequence is CASSFRDCRAGELFF. In DNA, the CDR3 is TGTGCCAGCAGCTTCAGGGACTGCCGGGCCGGGGAGCTGTTTTTT.

The chain recombines TRBV4-1 with TRBJ2-7; 7 bases are a match to TRBD2. Germline V gives CDR1 MGHRA, CDR2 YSYEKL. V gave up 0 bases and J gave up 4 bases; unmatched junction bases: 9. This CDR3 spans 16 amino acids. The DNA of the CDR3 is TGCGCCAGCAGCCAAGATTTGGCTAGCGGAGTTTACGAGCAGTACTTC. This gives the protein CASSQDLASGVYEQYF.

J is TRBJ1-4 and V is TRBV4-2; 7 bases align to TRBD1. V shed 0 bases and J 3 bases; nucleotides not matched to a gene: 10. This CDR3 region has 18 residues. Germline V lookup: CDR1 LGHNA, CDR2 YNFKEQ. As DNA, the CDR3 is TGTGCCAGCAGCCAAGATCGGGCCCGACAGGGCCCTAATGAAAAACTGTTTTTT. Protein product: CASSQDRARQGPNEKLFF.

The rearrangement joins TRBV19 to TRBJ1-2, with 7 bases fitting TRBD1. Germline assignment: CDR1 LNHDA and CDR2 SQIVND (reference sequence). The J segment lost 5 bases and the V segment lost 4 bases, leaving 7 bases of the junction unmatched. This CDR3 has 14 amino acids. CDR3 sequence reads: CASSTTGTAYGYTF. CDR3 bases: TGTGCCAGTAGTACGACCGGGACAGCTTATGGCTACACCTTC. The full variable domain, completed using reference TRBV19 and TRBJ1-2, is DGGITQSPKYLFRKEGQNVTLSCEQNLNHDAMYWYRQDPGQGLRLIYYSQIVNDFQKGDIAEGYSVSREKKESFPLTVTSAQKNPTAFYLCASSTTGTAYGYTFGSGTRLTVV.

This chain uses TRBV6-5 with TRBJ1-4, with D possibly being TRBD1 (6 bases). Germline lookup yields CDR1 MNHEY and CDR2 SVGAGI. This CDR3 is built from 15 residues. Trimming shortened V by 2 bases and J by 7 bases, and 14 bases separated the two germline ends. CDR3 DNA sequence: TGTGCCAGCAGTTACAGAGGGGGAAGGGGTGAAAAACTGTTTTTT. Translated: CASSYRGGRGEKLFF.

The chain combines TRBV18 with TRBJ2-7; weak D call: TRBD1 (6 bases). Germline V CDR1 and CDR2: KGHSH, LQKENI. This CDR3 spans 16 amino acids. The V end lost 4 bases, the J end lost 7 bases, and 23 bases lay between the germline ends. CDR3 loop: CASSQTPQGSPWEQYF. The DNA for the CDR3 is TGTGCCAGCTCACAAACGCCGCAGGGGAGCCCGTGGGAGCAGTACTTC.

This clone turned up a few times. The chain is built from TRBV24-1 and TRBJ1-1; D possibly corresponds to TRBD1 (5 bases). Deletions cut 0 bases from V and 3 bases from J, with 10 bases between. The CDR3 totals 15 residues. The germline V gene has CDR1 KGHDR and CDR2 SFDVKD. CDR3 nucleotides: TGTGCCACCAGTGATTTGGAACAGGCATACACTGAAGCTTTCTTT. Protein: CATSDLEQAYTEAFF.

Only a few counts were recorded for this clone. V is TRBV6-5 and J is TRBJ2-3; D may be TRBD2 (6 bases). CDR1 is MNHEY, CDR2 SVGAGI, per germline. The V and J ends lost 11 bases and 2 bases respectively, with 14 bases between them. The CDR3 has 13 amino acids. The CDR3 spells CALGSSHTDTQYF. CDR3 in DNA: TGTGCCCTCGGGAGCTCCCACACAGATACGCAGTATTTT.

V usage is TRBV14 and J usage is TRBJ2-2; the D gene is possibly TRBD1 (6 bases). The length of the CDR3 is 15 residues. The ends were cut back, 4 bases at V and 1 base at J, with 10 bases in the middle. Germline V CDR1 and CDR2: SGHDN, FVKESK. CDR3 protein: CASSPQGVNTGELFF. In nucleotides, the CDR3 is TGTGCCAGCAGCCCACAGGGTGTGAACACCGGGGAGCTGTTTTTT. Together with reference TRBV14 and TRBJ2-2, the CDR3 gives the full variable domain: EAGVTQFPSHSVIEKGQTVTLRCDPISGHDNLYWYRRVMGKEIKFLLHFVKESKQDESGMPNNRFLAERTGGTYSTLKVQPAELEDSGVYFCASSPQGVNTGELFFGEGSRLTVL.

This chain connects TRBV9 to TRBJ2-3; TRBD1 matches 11 bases. Germline lookup yields CDR1 SGDLS and CDR2 YYNGEE. V trimming: 2 bases; J trimming: 2 bases; junction bases outside the gene matches: 7. This CDR3 region has 17 residues. This CDR3 is CASSVLGQGAYTDTQYF. CDR3 in DNA: TGTGCCAGCAGCGTCCTCGGACAGGGGGCGTACACAGATACGCAGTATTTT.